Following are 20 T cell receptor beta chains from one sample sequenced in a study of blood T cell repertoires in COVID-19. Libraries were prepared by immunoSEQ multiplex PCR; TCRdb keeps only in-frame clonotypes and omits some of them. The table lists fewer than 85,000 clones, approximately 80% of them singletons. Source material: peripheral blood. These receptors all come from a woman aged 80 or older with active or convalescent COVID-19.

The rearrangement joins TRBV30 to TRBJ2-5, with 9 bases lining up with TRBD2. Germline trimming cut 0 bases from V and 1 base from J; bases unmatched to any gene: 6. The CDR3 contains 16 residues. Germline V gene sequence: CDR1 GTSNPN, CDR2 SVGIG (reference sequence). The CDR3 here is CAWSVVRLAAQETQYF. The CDR3 coding sequence is TGTGCCTGGAGTGTAGTGAGACTAGCGGCCCAAGAGACCCAGTACTTC.

V and J are TRBV27 and TRBJ2-7; maybe TRBD2 (6 bases). In germline, CDR1 is MNHEY, CDR2 SMNVEV (reference sequence). The CDR3 consists of 15 residues. Between the trimmed V and J ends, which lost 6 bases and 2 bases, there was a span of 17 bases. The chain's CDR3 is CASSTSEGPAYEQYF. Here the CDR3 DNA reads TGTGCCAGCAGCACCTCGGAGGGGCCCGCCTACGAGCAGTACTTC.

The chain joins TRBV5-5 to TRBJ1-2, with TRBD1 identical over 7 bases. This CDR3 comprises 14 residues. Germline V gives CDR1 SGHKS, CDR2 YYEKEE (reference sequence). Trimming cost V 4 bases and J 4 bases; bases outside gene matches: 7. The CDR3 region is CASSLTGDPYGYTF. DNA of the CDR3: TGTGCCAGCAGCCTAACAGGGGACCCCTATGGCTACACCTTC.

The chain recombines TRBV5-5 with TRBJ2-7; weak D call: TRBD1 (5 bases). Germline CDR1 and CDR2: SGHKS and YYEKEE (reference sequence). CDR3 length: 14 amino acids. V shed 0 bases and J shed 2 bases, with 9 bases lying between them. CDR3 residues: CASSLADSPYEQYF. The DNA of the CDR3 is TGTGCCAGCAGCTTGGCCGACAGTCCCTACGAGCAGTACTTC.

CDR3 coding DNA: TGTGCCAGCAGGGCTCTAGCGGGGTTGTACAATGAGCAGTTCTTC. Its translation: CASRALAGLYNEQFF. The chain is built from TRBV11-2 and TRBJ2-1; 9 bases match TRBD2. J was trimmed by 4 bases and V by 6 bases; bases with no gene match: 7. The germline V gene has CDR1 SGHAT and CDR2 FQNNGV. This CDR3 has 15 residues.

The CDR3 nucleotides are TGTGCCAGCAGGGCAGACTATCCCGAGCAGTTCTTC. Protein product: CASRADYPEQFF. The V gene is TRBV2, the J gene TRBJ2-1, with a possible D match to TRBD2 (5 bases). The V end was cut by 6 bases, the J end by 10 bases, with 13 bases between. The germline V gene encodes CDR1 SNHLY and CDR2 FYNNEI. This CDR3 is 12 amino acids long.

This chain links TRBV13 with TRBJ1-1; D might be TRBD1 (5 bases). CDR3 length: 15 residues. Trimming removed 5 bases at V and 3 bases at J, with 16 bases between. Germline V CDR1 and CDR2: PRHDT, FYEKMQ (reference sequence). CDR3 in DNA: TGTGCCAGCAGCCCGCCCTGGGGGGTTTACACTGAAGCTTTCTTT. Residues: CASSPPWGVYTEAFF.

This clone counts as medium-sized. The chain has TRBV10-1 and TRBJ1-4; perhaps TRBD1 as D (6 bases). The CDR3 is 14 residues long. V gave up 7 bases and J gave up 4 bases, with 13 bases separating them. Germline V CDR1 and CDR2: WNHNN, SYGVQD (reference sequence). The CDR3 sequence: CASTPGQNNEKLFF. In DNA, the CDR3 is TGCGCCAGCACTCCTGGACAGAATAATGAAAAACTGTTTTTT.

V gene TRBV27 combines with J gene TRBJ2-4, with 11 bases identical to TRBD2. Unmatched junction bases numbered 9, after V lost 3 bases and J lost 2 bases. The CDR3 is 18 amino acids. Germline CDR1 MNHEY, CDR2 SMNVEV (reference sequence). The CDR3 DNA reads TGTGCCAGCAGTTTGTTTAGCGGGGGGGCAGGGTCCAAAAACATTCAGTACTTC. It is translated as CASSLFSGGAGSKNIQYF.

This clone was recorded once. The chain recombines TRBV5-1 with TRBJ2-2; 7 positions match TRBD1. From germline, CDR1 is SGHRS and CDR2 YFSETQ. The CDR3 consists of 15 residues. With 0 bases clipped from V and 6 bases from J, the junction kept 5 bases outside the gene matches. CDR3 in DNA: TGCGCCAGCAGCTTGGAAGGGGGCGCAGCCGGGGAGCTGTTTTTT. It translates to CASSLEGGAAGELFF.

This chain connects TRBV4-1 to TRBJ2-6, with D unresolved. The germline V gene has CDR1 MGHRA and CDR2 YSYEKL. The CDR3 is made up of 16 amino acids. Trimming left V 2 bases short and J 3 bases short, with 11 bases between. The CDR3 spells CASSQSASGGANVLTF. As DNA, the CDR3 is TGCGCCAGCAGCCAATCCGCGTCGGGTGGGGCCAACGTCCTGACTTTC.

The V call is TRBV7-3, the J call TRBJ2-1; 7 bases are shared with TRBD2. V trimming: 3 bases; J trimming: 6 bases; junction bases outside the gene matches: 8. Looked up from germline, CDR1 is SGHTA and CDR2 is FQGTGA. The CDR3 spans 15 residues. This CDR3 reads CASSFRGSTGNEQFF. Here the CDR3 DNA reads TGTGCCAGCAGCTTTCGCGGGAGTACGGGCAATGAGCAGTTCTTC.

There are a few counts of this clone. The chain carries TRBV2 and TRBJ1-2; the D is unclear. Germline-derived CDR1 and CDR2 are SNHLY and FYNNEI. Trimming pared 4 bases from V and 5 bases from J, leaving 5 bases between. This CDR3 contains 11 residues. The CDR3 region has the DNA TGTGCCAGCAGTGCGAGGTATGGCTACACCTTC. It codes for CASSARYGYTF.

This rearrangement joins TRBV6-2 or TRBV6-3 to TRBJ2-2, with D unresolved. CDR1 and CDR2 (germline): MNHEY, SVGEGT. The CDR3 runs to 18 residues. V was cut by 4 bases and J by 1 base, with 19 bases left in between. CDR3 loop: CASSSVVFGFGNTGELFF. CDR3 sequence (DNA): TGTGCCAGCAGTTCGGTAGTTTTCGGGTTCGGGAACACCGGGGAGCTGTTTTTT.

The chain combines TRBV7-2 with TRBJ2-7, with 7 bases matching TRBD1. After removal of 5 bases from V and 3 bases from J, the junction contained 13 bases not matched to a gene. The germline gives CDR1 SGHTA, CDR2 FQGNSA. The CDR3 has 16 amino acids. The CDR3 here is CASSPQIRDSLYEQYF. The CDR3 DNA sequence: TGTGCCAGCAGCCCCCAGATACGGGACAGCCTCTACGAGCAGTACTTC.

The CDR3 sequence is CASSYGTGVGDTQYF. The CDR3 DNA sequence: TGTGCCAGCAGCTACGGGACAGGGGTCGGGGATACGCAGTATTTT. The chain carries TRBV11-3 and TRBJ2-3, with TRBD1 matching 10 bases. CDR1 and CDR2 (germline): SGHNT, YENEEA. After removal of 4 bases from V and 6 bases from J, the junction contained 7 bases not matched to a gene. The CDR3 is 15 amino acids.

This clone was detected a few times. V is TRBV7-2 and J is TRBJ2-3; TRBD1 aligns across 9 bases. Germline trimming cut 1 base from V and 7 bases from J; bases unmatched to any gene: 6. Germline CDR1 and CDR2: SGHTA and FQGNSA. The CDR3 is 15 residues long. The CDR3 region has the DNA TGTGCCAGCAGCTTAGACCCGGGACAGGGAAATACGCAGTATTTT. Its protein product is CASSLDPGQGNTQYF.

The J gene is TRBJ1-2, the V gene TRBV28; 7 nucleotides line up with TRBD1. The CDR3 consists of 14 residues. Germline V gene sequence: CDR1 MDHEN, CDR2 SYDVKM. V shed 10 bases and J 2 bases; nucleotides not matched to a gene: 10. CDR3 sequence reads: CATKETGSNYGYTF. CDR3 bases: TGTGCCACCAAAGAGACAGGGTCCAACTATGGCTACACCTTC.

This chain uses TRBV28 with TRBJ1-5; tentative D call: TRBD1 (6 bases). CDR1 MDHEN and CDR2 SYDVKM come from the germline V gene. Trimming shortened V by 3 bases and J by 5 bases, and 11 bases separated the two germline ends. The CDR3 runs to 14 residues. The CDR3: CASSLVTGHQPQHF. CDR3 nucleotide sequence: TGTGCCAGCAGTTTGGTTACAGGGCATCAGCCCCAGCATTTT.

This rearrangement joins TRBV27 to TRBJ2-7; D is perhaps TRBD1 (7 bases). CDR3 length: 15 residues. The germline V gene has CDR1 MNHEY and CDR2 SMNVEV (reference sequence). Trimming took off 6 bases at V and 5 bases at J, with 20 bases between the two ends. DNA for the CDR3: TGTGCCAGCAGCCCTTTGGGGCAGGGGGGCAACGAGCAGTACTTC. This encodes CASSPLGQGGNEQYF.